A single sample gave rise to the 28 T cell receptor beta chains below, sequenced in a study of Ad26.COV2.S vaccination and SARS-CoV-2 variants. Treatment of the sample: around 19 received Ad26.COV2.S at low or high dose, single or two shots; about 5 received placebo; per-sample allocation not given. Day 63 following the first vaccine or placebo injection was when the samples were taken. Profiling relied on immunoSEQ multiplex PCR, and the TCRdb table lists in-frame clones only, not all of them. The table includes about 320,000 clones, around four fifths detected once. Here the sequenced sample was peripheral blood, taken in a trial of Ad26.COV2.S vaccine versus placebo. These receptors came from a person between 18 and 60 years old who received the Ad26.COV2.S COVID-19 vaccine or a placebo.

The chain uses TRBV30 and TRBJ1-3; 7 positions agree with TRBD1. J lost 4 bases, V lost 2 bases, and 8 bases had no gene match. There are 15 residues in the CDR3. Germline V lookup: CDR1 GTSNPN, CDR2 SVGIG (reference sequence). For the CDR3, the DNA is TGTGCCTGGAGTTTAGAGGGGGCGCTGGGAAACACCATATATTTT. Translation gives CAWSLEGALGNTIYF. Full variable domain (rest looked up from reference TRBV30 and TRBJ1-3): SQTIHQWPATLVQPVGSPLSLECTVEGTSNPNLYWYRQAAGRGLQLLFYSVGIGQISSEVPQNLSASRPQDRQFILSSKKLLLSDSGFYLCAWSLEGALGNTIYFGEGSWLTVV.

This chain links TRBV5-5 with TRBJ2-3; possibly TRBD2 for D (6 bases). Germline lookup yields CDR1 SGHKS and CDR2 YYEKEE (reference sequence). This CDR3 comprises 15 residues. V dropped 4 bases and J dropped 2 bases, with 14 bases sitting between them. CDR3 protein: CASSTSSGLTDTQYF. The DNA of the CDR3 is TGTGCCAGCAGCACTAGTAGCGGACTCACAGATACGCAGTATTTT.

V is TRBV10-3 and J is TRBJ1-5; no clear D gene. Germline CDR1 reads ENHRY; CDR2 reads SYGVKD. Trimming left V 2 bases short and J 0 bases short, with 5 bases between. The CDR3 contains 14 residues. DNA for the CDR3: TGTGCCATCAGTGAGACGGATAGCAATCAGCCCCAGCATTTT. Translation: CAISETDSNQPQHF.

The V gene is TRBV3-1 (or the pseudogene TRBV3-2), the J gene TRBJ2-5, with 8 bases lining up with TRBD1. The germline V gene encodes CDR1 LGHDT and CDR2 YNNKEL (reference sequence). With 5 bases clipped from V and 7 bases from J, the junction kept 12 bases outside the gene matches. The CDR3 length is 15 residues. CDR3 nucleotides: TGTGCCAGCAGCTTTACCCCGGGACAGGCGTCGACCCAGTACTTC. It is translated as CASSFTPGQASTQYF.

The chain employs TRBV6-2 or TRBV6-3 and TRBJ1-4; D call uncertain. This CDR3 spans 13 amino acids. Trimming removed 0 bases at V and 3 bases at J, with 2 bases between. The germline V gene has CDR1 MNHEY and CDR2 SVGEGT. Written as DNA, the CDR3 is TGTGCCAGCAGTTACTCGGCTAATGAAAAACTGTTTTTT. It is translated as CASSYSANEKLFF.

This rearrangement joins TRBV10-1 to TRBJ1-1, with D tentatively TRBD1 (6 bases). Germline V gene data show CDR1 as WNHNN and CDR2 as SYGVQD (reference sequence). Trimming pared 4 bases from V and 6 bases from J, leaving 12 bases between. The CDR3 spans 13 residues. CDR3 DNA: TGCGCCAGCAGTGGCCGGGGGGCCTCTGAAGCTTTCTTT. As protein: CASSGRGASEAFF.

V gene TRBV28 combines with J gene TRBJ2-5, with 10 bases matching TRBD1. V gave up 6 bases and J gave up 2 bases; unmatched junction bases: 3. Germline values: CDR1 MDHEN, CDR2 SYDVKM. The CDR3 has 14 amino acids. CDR3 sequence: CASRSGQGQETQYF. The CDR3, as DNA: TGTGCCAGCAGGTCGGGACAGGGGCAAGAGACCCAGTACTTC. Full variable domain (missing parts from reference TRBV28 and TRBJ2-5): DVKVTQSSRYLVKRTGEKVFLECVQDMDHENMFWYRQDPGLGLRLIYFSYDVKMKEKGDIPEGYSVSREKKERFSLILESASTNQTSMYLCASRSGQGQETQYFGPGTRLLVL.

The chain combines TRBV5-5 with TRBJ2-7; D perhaps matches TRBD2 (5 bases). This CDR3 has 14 residues. The V end was cut by 0 bases, the J end by 7 bases, with 14 bases between. Germline lookup yields CDR1 SGHKS and CDR2 YYEKEE (reference sequence). The CDR3 sequence: CASSLGGELFEQYF. The CDR3 bases are TGTGCCAGCAGCTTGGGGGGAGAGTTGTTTGAGCAGTACTTC.

The V gene is TRBV7-3, the J gene TRBJ2-6; D possibly uses TRBD1 or TRBD2 (5 bases each). Germline values: CDR1 SGHTA, CDR2 FQGTGA. V dropped 1 base and J dropped 4 bases, with 14 bases sitting between them. The CDR3 consists of 17 residues. CDR3 coding DNA: TGTGCCAGCAGCTTAAAGACTTGGGGGACCGGGGCCAACGTCCTGACTTTC. It is translated as CASSLKTWGTGANVLTF.

This rearrangement joins TRBV11-3 to TRBJ1-4, with D maybe TRBD1 (5 bases). With 5 bases removed from V and 7 bases from J, the gap between germline ends came to 17 bases. The germline V gene encodes CDR1 SGHNT and CDR2 YENEEA. CDR3 length: 15 amino acids. CDR3 protein: CASSPPGVGGEKLFF. The DNA for the CDR3 is TGTGCCAGCAGCCCCCCCGGGGTTGGGGGTGAAAAACTGTTTTTT.

The V and J genes are TRBV28 and TRBJ1-1, with a possible D match to TRBD1 (5 bases). V lost 5 bases to trimming and J lost 7 bases, with 17 bases between them. Germline loops: CDR1 MDHEN, CDR2 SYDVKM. The CDR3 runs 14 residues. CDR3 in DNA: TGTGCCAGCAGTGGGATACAGGAGACGCTTGAAGCTTTCTTT. This gives the protein CASSGIQETLEAFF.

This clone was recorded once. The chain employs TRBV5-1 and TRBJ1-2; no definite D call. V lost 0 bases and J 4 bases, leaving 13 bases between the germline ends. Germline V CDR1 and CDR2: SGHRS, YFSETQ. The CDR3 has 15 residues. The CDR3 region is CASSLETKTLYGYTF. Written as DNA, the CDR3 is TGCGCCAGCAGCTTGGAAACCAAAACCCTCTATGGCTACACCTTC.

The CDR3 here is CASSLAGTQYF. Here the CDR3 DNA reads TGTGCCAGCAGTTTGGCGGGGACCCAGTACTTC. The V and J genes are TRBV28 and TRBJ2-5; TRBD2 is a possible D gene (5 bases). Germline lookup yields CDR1 MDHEN and CDR2 SYDVKM. This CDR3 is built from 11 residues. V lost 3 bases, J lost 7 bases, and 6 bases lay in between.

The rearrangement joins TRBV10-3 to TRBJ2-3, with D maybe TRBD2 (7 bases). The germline V and J ends were trimmed by 4 bases and 4 bases, with 18 bases remaining between them. CDR3 size: 16 residues. CDR1 and CDR2 (germline): ENHRY, SYGVKD. CDR3 sequence reads: CAISAGGTTHADTQYF. DNA for the CDR3: TGTGCCATCAGTGCCGGGGGGACAACCCACGCAGATACGCAGTATTTT.

This chain connects TRBV7-6 to TRBJ2-1; 10 nucleotides align to TRBD2. The germline CDR1 and CDR2 sequences are SGHVS and FNYEAQ. The junction had 5 bases not matched to a gene; V was cut back by 4 bases and J by 2 bases. This CDR3 spans 16 amino acids. The chain's CDR3 is CASSSRAGGTYNEQFF. CDR3 sequence (DNA): TGTGCCAGCAGCTCCAGAGCGGGGGGGACCTACAATGAGCAGTTCTTC.

The V call is TRBV19, the J call TRBJ1-5; D is unclear. The length of the CDR3 is 16 residues. Germline CDR1 reads LNHDA; CDR2 reads SQIVND (reference sequence). V lost 3 bases and J 0 bases, leaving 12 bases between the germline ends. Here the CDR3 DNA reads TGTGCCAGTAGTATTCGGCCAGAGTATAGCAATCAGCCCCAGCATTTT. Translating gives CASSIRPEYSNQPQHF.

The chain employs TRBV2 and TRBJ2-3; maybe TRBD1 (5 bases). Germline-derived CDR1 and CDR2 are SNHLY and FYNNEI. V lost 8 bases and J 11 bases, leaving 17 bases between the germline ends. This CDR3 has 12 amino acids. CDR3 loop: CASLLNRYLQYF. In DNA form, the CDR3 reads TGTGCCAGCCTTTTGAACAGGTACTTGCAGTATTTT.

The V gene is TRBV6-4, the J gene TRBJ1-2; D remains ambiguous. The CDR3 totals 12 residues. V was cut by 6 bases and J by 8 bases, with 13 bases left in between. The V gene's germline CDR1 is MRHNA and CDR2 SNTAGT. In DNA form, the CDR3 reads TGTGCCAGCAGCGCAGACGGGTTGGGCTACACCTTC. Translated, it gives CASSADGLGYTF.

The rearrangement links TRBV10-3 to TRBJ1-5, with D possibly matching TRBD1 (6 bases). Germline loops: CDR1 ENHRY, CDR2 SYGVKD. V lost 11 bases and J 5 bases, leaving 16 bases between the germline ends. The CDR3 contains 13 residues. CDR3 nucleotides: TGTGCCTCGAAGGACAGATTAGATCAGCCCCAGCATTTT. Translating gives CASKDRLDQPQHF.

The gene calls are TRBV5-4 and TRBJ2-5; TRBD2 might be the D (6 bases). V dropped 6 bases and J dropped 1 base, with 10 bases sitting between them. The CDR3 covers 13 residues. CDR1 is SGHNT, CDR2 YYREEE, per germline (reference sequence). CDR3 nucleotide sequence: TGTGCCAGCAAACGGGGGTTCCAAGAGACCCAGTACTTC. This sequence encodes CASKRGFQETQYF.

V gene TRBV7-8 combines with J gene TRBJ2-5, with 7 nucleotides matching TRBD1. Losses at the gene ends were 6 bases for V and 2 bases for J; bases not matched to a gene: 9. This CDR3 is 15 amino acids long. CDR1 SGHVS and CDR2 FQNEAQ come from the germline V gene. The CDR3, as DNA: TGTGCCAGCAGATCTACTCCGGGACAGCAAGAGACCCAGTACTTC. Translated, it gives CASRSTPGQQETQYF.

This clone showed up just a few times. V and J are TRBV18 and TRBJ1-2, with TRBD1 identical over 7 bases. The V segment lost 2 bases and the J segment 6 bases; nucleotides outside the gene matches: 9. CDR1 is KGHSH, CDR2 LQKENI, per germline. There are 15 residues in the CDR3. The CDR3 region is CASSPANDRADGYTF. CDR3 nucleotides: TGTGCCAGCTCACCAGCCAATGACAGGGCGGATGGCTACACCTTC.

The rearrangement uses TRBV14 and TRBJ2-1, with D unresolved. The CDR3 loop spans 15 amino acids. Trimming left V 4 bases short and J 0 bases short, with 10 bases between. Looked up from germline, CDR1 is SGHDN and CDR2 is FVKESK. CDR3 region: CASSPEDSSYNEQFF. CDR3 sequence (DNA): TGTGCCAGCAGCCCGGAAGATAGCTCCTACAATGAGCAGTTCTTC. Filled out from reference TRBV14 and TRBJ2-1, the complete variable domain reads EAGVTQFPSHSVIEKGQTVTLRCDPISGHDNLYWYRRVMGKEIKFLLHFVKESKQDESGMPNNRFLAERTGGTYSTLKVQPAELEDSGVYFCASSPEDSSYNEQFFGPGTRLTVL.

The chain uses TRBV7-3 and TRBJ1-5, with no clear D. Per the germline V gene, CDR1 is SGHTA and CDR2 is FQGTGA. The V end was cut by 5 bases, the J end by 5 bases, with 7 bases between. The CDR3 has 12 amino acids. The CDR3 sequence: CASSPRDQPQHF. The CDR3 DNA follows: TGTGCCAGCAGCCCCCGGGATCAGCCCCAGCATTTT.

This chain connects TRBV5-6 to TRBJ1-4; D gene uncertain. The V and J ends lost 4 bases and 5 bases respectively, with 12 bases between them. The CDR3 spans 14 residues. The germline V gene has CDR1 SGHDT and CDR2 YYEEEE. CDR3 bases: TGTGCCAGCAGCATCGGTGCAGTGAATGAAAAACTGTTTTTT. It translates to CASSIGAVNEKLFF.

CDR3 residues: CASSPWTGSSYEQYF. CDR3 DNA sequence: TGTGCCAGCTCACCATGGACAGGGAGCTCCTACGAGCAGTACTTC. This rearrangement joins TRBV18 to TRBJ2-7; the match to TRBD1 covers 8 bases. This CDR3 has 15 amino acids. J gave up 0 bases and V 2 bases, and 3 bases lay outside the gene matches. Germline V gene lookup returns CDR1 KGHSH and CDR2 LQKENI.

The chain is built from TRBV4-1 and TRBJ2-2; possibly TRBD1 or TRBD2 for D (6 bases each). V shed 1 base and J shed 8 bases, with 14 bases lying between them. The CDR3 loop spans 15 amino acids. Per germline, CDR1 MGHRA and CDR2 YSYEKL. CDR3: CASSQGRGVVGELFF. The CDR3 DNA is TGCGCCAGCAGCCAAGGGAGGGGGGTAGTTGGGGAGCTGTTTTTT.

The chain is built from TRBV11-3 and TRBJ2-2, with D uncertain. The V gene's germline CDR1 is SGHNT and CDR2 YENEEA. Trimming removed 0 bases from V and 7 bases from J, with 3 bases in between. The CDR3 contains 12 residues. The CDR3 DNA follows: TGTGCCAGCAGCTTAGAGGGCGGGGAGCTGTTTTTT. Amino acids: CASSLEGGELFF.